This TCR beta chain appears in the sequencing data of a study of T cell responses to AZD1222 COVID-19 vaccine. Study-level results: Donors were chiefly white British, with a greater number of females, and clonal diversity was perhaps underestimated.

As regards this clone: Antigen: not known.

Germline CDR1 SGHAT, CDR2 FQNNGV. This CDR3 has 15 residues. V lost 5 bases to trimming and J lost 4 bases, with 15 bases between them. Here immunoSEQ multiplex PCR was the method, and the copy in TCRdb shows in-frame clones only, minus some. The data show some 180,000 clones, 87% seen once. This specimen was peripheral blood, taken 28 days after the second AZD1222 dose. The receptor comes from an adult who received the AZD1222 COVID-19 vaccine. The gene calls are TRBV11-2 and TRBJ1-3; D remains ambiguous. The CDR3 is CASSTSGGAGNTIYF. In nucleotides, the CDR3 is TGTGCCAGCAGCACCAGTGGCGGCGCGGGAAACACCATATATTTT.